This T cell receptor (beta chain) was recovered during a study of T-cell reconstitution after alpha-beta-depleted transplantation in children. Unique molecular identifiers were used in preparing the TCRbeta library. TCRdb re-analysed the PCR reads in MiXCR, keeping a single row per CDR3 protein. The sample records 300,000 to 400,000 distinct CDR3 sequences, about an eighth being singletons. The sample holds a few counts of this clonotype. Germline V gene data show CDR1 as SNHLY and CDR2 as FYNNEI. The CDR3 loop spans 16 amino acids. V lost 7 bases, J lost 0 bases, and 11 bases stayed unmatched. This TCR was recovered from a human donor who donated a stem cell graft to a child with Fanconi anemia. The chain is built from TRBV2 and TRBJ2-7; 8 positions match TRBD1. Sequencing was performed on PBMCs, taken from the stem cell graft. CDR3 in amino acids: CASNLDSDRASYEQYF. CDR3 coding DNA: TGTGCCAGCAATTTGGATTCGGACAGGGCCTCCTACGAGCAGTACTTC.